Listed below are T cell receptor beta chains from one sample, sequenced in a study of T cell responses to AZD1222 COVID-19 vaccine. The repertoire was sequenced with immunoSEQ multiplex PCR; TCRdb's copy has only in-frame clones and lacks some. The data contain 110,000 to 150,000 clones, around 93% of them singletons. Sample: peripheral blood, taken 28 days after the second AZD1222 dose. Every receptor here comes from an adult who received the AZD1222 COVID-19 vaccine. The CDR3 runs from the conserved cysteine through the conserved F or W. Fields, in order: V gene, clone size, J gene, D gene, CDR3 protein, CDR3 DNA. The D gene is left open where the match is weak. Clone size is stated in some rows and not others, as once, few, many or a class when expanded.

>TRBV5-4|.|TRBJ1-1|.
CASSLAGQYLMNTEAFF
TGTGCCAGCAGCTTGGCCGGGCAGTATCTCATGAACACTGAAGCTTTCTTT
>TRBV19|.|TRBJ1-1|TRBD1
CASRSGQGNTEAFF
TGTGCCAGTAGATCTGGACAGGGGAACACTGAAGCTTTCTTT
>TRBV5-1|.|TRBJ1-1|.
CASSAGLVKTEAFF
TGCGCCAGCAGCGCCGGGCTAGTGAAGACTGAAGCTTTCTTT
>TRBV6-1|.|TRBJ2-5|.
CASSEGTLGETQYF
TGTGCCAGCAGTGAGGGGACACTCGGCGAGACCCAGTACTTC
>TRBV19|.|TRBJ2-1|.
CASSMMLGDYNEQFF
TGTGCCAGTAGTATGATGTTGGGGGACTACAATGAGCAGTTCTTC
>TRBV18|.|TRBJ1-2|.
CASSPPGQGKGYTF
TGTGCCAGCTCACCACCCGGCCAGGGTAAAGGCTACACCTTC
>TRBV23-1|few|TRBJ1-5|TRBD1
CASSQGDRGPAFRNQPQHF
TGCGCCAGCAGTCAAGGGGACAGGGGGCCCGCTTTCCGAAATCAGCCCCAGCATTTT
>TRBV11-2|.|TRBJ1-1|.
CASSPTRFGVGNTEAFF
TGTGCCAGCAGCCCCACCCGTTTTGGGGTTGGGAACACTGAAGCTTTCTTT
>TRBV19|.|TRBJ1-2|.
CASKEGRGTYGYTF
TGTGCCAGTAAGGAGGGCAGGGGAACCTATGGCTACACCTTC
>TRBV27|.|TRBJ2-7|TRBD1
CASSLMPGQGYEQYF
TGTGCCAGCAGTTTAATGCCGGGACAGGGTTACGAGCAGTACTTC
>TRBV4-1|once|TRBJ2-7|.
CASSLAFSYEQYF
TGCGCCAGCAGCCTAGCGTTCTCCTACGAGCAGTACTTC
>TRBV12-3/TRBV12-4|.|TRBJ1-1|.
CASSSGPNTEAFF
TGTGCCAGCAGTTCCGGCCCCAACACTGAAGCTTTCTTT
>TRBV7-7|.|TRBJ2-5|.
CASSLGLVGTQYF
TGTGCCAGCAGCTTAGGCCTCGTTGGGACCCAGTACTTC
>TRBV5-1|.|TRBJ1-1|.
CASSFQRMNTEAFF
TGCGCCAGCAGCTTTCAGAGAATGAACACTGAAGCTTTCTTT
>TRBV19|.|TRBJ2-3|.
CASSIPSTTDTQYF
TGTGCCAGTAGTATCCCATCTACCACAGATACGCAGTATTTT
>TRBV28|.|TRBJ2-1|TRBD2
CASSSGGTSGRGEQFF
TGTGCCAGCAGTAGTGGTGGGACTAGCGGGAGAGGTGAGCAGTTCTTC
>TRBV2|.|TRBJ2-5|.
CASSEKLAQYF
TGTGCCAGCAGTGAAAAGCTGGCCCAGTACTTC
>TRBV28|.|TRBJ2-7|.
CASREREQYF
TGTGCCAGCAGAGAGCGCGAGCAGTACTTC
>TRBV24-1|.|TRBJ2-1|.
CATSDLGRSSYNEQFF
TGTGCCACCAGTGATTTGGGCCGGAGCTCCTACAATGAGCAGTTCTTC
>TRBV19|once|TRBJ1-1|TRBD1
CASSTGQVRTEAFF
TGTGCCAGTAGTACAGGACAGGTACGAACTGAAGCTTTCTTT
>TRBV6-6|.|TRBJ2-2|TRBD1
CASSPYRGNGELFF
TGTGCCAGCAGCCCATACAGGGGGAACGGGGAGCTGTTTTTT
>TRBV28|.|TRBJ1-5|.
CASIPSQGINQPQHF
TGTGCCAGCATCCCGAGCCAGGGGATCAATCAGCCCCAGCATTTT
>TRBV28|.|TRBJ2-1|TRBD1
CASSYQGASYNEQFF
TGTGCCAGCAGTTACCAGGGGGCGAGCTACAATGAGCAGTTCTTC
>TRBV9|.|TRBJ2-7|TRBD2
CASSVTLAGKSYEQYF
TGTGCCAGCAGCGTTACTTTAGCGGGGAAATCCTACGAGCAGTACTTC
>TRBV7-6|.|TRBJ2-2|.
CASSFSQTPGELFF
TGTGCCAGCAGCTTTTCGCAGACACCCGGGGAGCTGTTTTTT
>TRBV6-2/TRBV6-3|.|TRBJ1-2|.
CASSFGRAYGYTF
TGTGCCAGCAGTTTCGGGCGGGCCTATGGCTACACCTTC
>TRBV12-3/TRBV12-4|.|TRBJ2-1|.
CASSLGEGVMGFF
TGTGCCAGCAGTTTAGGCGAAGGCGTTATGGGGTTCTTC
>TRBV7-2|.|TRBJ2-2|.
CASSLERVRTGELFF
TGTGCCAGCAGCTTAGAGAGGGTTCGCACCGGGGAGCTGTTTTTT
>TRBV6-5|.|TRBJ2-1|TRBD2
CASSSTSGSVDEQFF
TGTGCCAGCAGCTCGACTAGCGGGAGTGTCGATGAGCAGTTCTTC
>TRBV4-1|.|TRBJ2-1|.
CASSQAGEGSPYNEQFF
TGCGCCAGCAGCCAAGCCGGGGAAGGTTCCCCCTACAATGAGCAGTTCTTC
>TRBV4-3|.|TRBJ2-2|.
CASSRTGTGELFF
TGCGCCAGCAGTCGCACCGGGACCGGGGAGCTGTTTTTT
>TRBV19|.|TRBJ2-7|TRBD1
CASRGTVSYEQYF
TGTGCCAGTAGAGGGACAGTCTCCTACGAGCAGTACTTC
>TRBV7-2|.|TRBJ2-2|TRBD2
CASSRPGLAGALPGELFF
TGTGCCAGCAGTCGACCGGGACTAGCGGGAGCCCTTCCCGGGGAGCTGTTTTTT
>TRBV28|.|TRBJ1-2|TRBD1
CASSLFDRGIRYTF
TGTGCCAGCAGTTTATTCGACAGGGGGATCCGCTACACCTTC